The present entry profiles one T cell receptor beta chain with its context. These data are taken from a study of blood T cell repertoires in COVID-19. Looking at the study overall: Specimens from acute and convalescent COVID-19 originated in the United States, Italy and Spain. PBMCs, B-cell-depleted T cells, or T cells were the source of the cDNA or gDNA that made up the material.

Authors' methods: Estimation of nucleated cell counts relied on the amplification of reference gene primers. TCRdb's copy holds only in-frame clones and misses some; the assay was immunoSEQ multiplex PCR. That table is the source of V, J and clone size, and D and trimming were worked out from the DNA. The table records approximately 500,000 clones, approximately 88% of them present only once. J gave up 1 base and V 2 bases, and 8 bases lay outside the gene matches. The CDR3 is made up of 16 amino acids. Germline CDR1 is SGHDT and CDR2 is YYEEEE. Sequenced input: peripheral blood. The chain links TRBV5-6 to TRBJ1-1, with TRBD1 matching 7 bases. This receptor was obtained from a woman aged 50 to 60 with COVID-19, enrolled during active disease. CDR3 amino acids: CASSLTFGTENTEAFF. CDR3 coding DNA: TGTGCCAGCAGCTTAACTTTCGGGACAGAGAACACTGAAGCTTTCTTT.